This TCR beta chain was obtained from a study of blood T cell repertoires in COVID-19. About the study: Some COVID-19 samples were acute and others convalescent; all came from the United States, Italy and Spain. Sample material is recorded as cDNA or gDNA derived from T cells, B-cell-depleted T cells, or PBMCs.

In the original workflow: Estimation of nucleated cell counts was performed using reference gene primer amplification. Using immunoSEQ multiplex PCR, the repertoire was profiled, and TCRdb retains in-frame clones only, with some absent. D and trimming were read from the DNA, whereas the V and J calls and clone size are those reported in that table. The sample holds about 270,000 clones, about 88% seen once. This CDR3 is built from 18 residues. Germline CDR1 is MNHEY and CDR2 is SVGEGT. V dropped 0 bases and J dropped 0 bases, with 15 bases sitting between them. Sequenced material: peripheral blood. The TCR originated in a man aged 55-75 years who had recovered from COVID-19. The chain couples TRBV6-2 or TRBV6-3 to TRBJ1-3; possibly TRBD1 for D (6 bases). CDR3 in amino acids: CASSYSTTGITSGNTIYF. CDR3 nucleotide sequence: TGTGCCAGCAGTTACTCGACGACAGGAATTACCTCTGGAAACACCATATATTTT.